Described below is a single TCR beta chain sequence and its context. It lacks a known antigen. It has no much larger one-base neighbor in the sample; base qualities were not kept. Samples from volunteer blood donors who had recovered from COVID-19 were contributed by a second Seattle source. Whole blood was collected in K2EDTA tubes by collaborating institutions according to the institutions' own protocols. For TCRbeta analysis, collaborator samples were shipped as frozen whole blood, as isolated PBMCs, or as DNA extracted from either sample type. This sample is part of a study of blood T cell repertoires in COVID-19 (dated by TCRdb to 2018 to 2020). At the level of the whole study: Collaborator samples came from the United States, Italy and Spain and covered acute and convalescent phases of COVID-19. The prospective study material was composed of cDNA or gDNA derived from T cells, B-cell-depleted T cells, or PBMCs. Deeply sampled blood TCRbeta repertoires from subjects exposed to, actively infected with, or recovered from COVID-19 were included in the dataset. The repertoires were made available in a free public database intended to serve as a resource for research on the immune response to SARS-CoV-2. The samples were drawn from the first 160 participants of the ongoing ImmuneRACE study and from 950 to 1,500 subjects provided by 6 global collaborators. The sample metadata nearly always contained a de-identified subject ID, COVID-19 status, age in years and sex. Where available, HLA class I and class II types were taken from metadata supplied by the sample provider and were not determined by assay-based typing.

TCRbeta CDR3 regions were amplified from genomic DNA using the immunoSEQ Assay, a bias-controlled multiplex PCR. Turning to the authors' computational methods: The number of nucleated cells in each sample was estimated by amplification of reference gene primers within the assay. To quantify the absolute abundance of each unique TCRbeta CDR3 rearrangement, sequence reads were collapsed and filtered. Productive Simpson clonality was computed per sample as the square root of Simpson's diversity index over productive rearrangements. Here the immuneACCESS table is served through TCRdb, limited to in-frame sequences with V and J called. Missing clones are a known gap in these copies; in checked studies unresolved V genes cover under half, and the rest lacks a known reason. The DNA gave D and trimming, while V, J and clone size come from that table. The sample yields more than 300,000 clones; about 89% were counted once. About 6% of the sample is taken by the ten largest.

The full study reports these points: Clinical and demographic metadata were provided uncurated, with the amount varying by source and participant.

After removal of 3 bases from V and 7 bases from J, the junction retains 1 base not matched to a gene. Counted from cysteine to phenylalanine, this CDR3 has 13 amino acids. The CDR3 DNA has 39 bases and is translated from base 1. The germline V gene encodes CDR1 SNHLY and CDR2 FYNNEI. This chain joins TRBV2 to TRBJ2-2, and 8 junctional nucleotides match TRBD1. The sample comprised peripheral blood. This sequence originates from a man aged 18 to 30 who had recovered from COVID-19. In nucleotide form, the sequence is TGTGCCAGCAGTGATGGACAGGGCGGGGAGCTGTTTTTT. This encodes CASSDGQGGELFF.